The 24 T cell receptor beta chains in this list originate from one sample, sequenced in a study of shared clonotypes between healthy human individuals. Sequencing used immunoSEQ multiplex PCR; TCRdb keeps in-frame clones, though not all of them. Counted here are 2 million to 2.5 million clones, approximately 95% occurring once; the ten biggest clones make up 0.13%. Sequenced input: naive CD4+ T cells sorted from blood. Subset reported: CD45RA+ positively selected. The receptors here all came from a man between 18 and 35 years old in good health.

For this clone: Other DNA sequences in this specimen translate into the identical CDR3. The rearrangement links TRBV5-4 to TRBJ1-6; a possible D gene is TRBD1 (5 bases). The germline V gene encodes CDR1 SGHNT and CDR2 YYREEE (reference sequence). The CDR3 spans 14 residues. V was cut by 4 bases and J by 4 bases, with 9 bases left in between. CDR3 sequence: CASSLDSYNSPLHF. CDR3 coding DNA: TGTGCCAGCAGCCTCGACAGTTATAATTCACCCCTCCACTTT.

The V and J genes are TRBV18 and TRBJ1-5, with a weak D call TRBD1 (5 bases). Germline V gene lookup returns CDR1 KGHSH and CDR2 LQKENI. Trimming took off 0 bases at V and 2 bases at J, with 11 bases between the two ends. This CDR3 is built from 16 residues. The CDR3 reads CASSPPPVQGNQPQHF. In nucleotides, the CDR3 is TGTGCCAGCTCACCACCCCCCGTACAGGGCAATCAGCCCCAGCATTTT.

This clone was counted once. The gene calls are TRBV5-1 and TRBJ2-6; D is ambiguous. This CDR3 is 16 amino acids long. Per the germline V gene, CDR1 is SGHRS and CDR2 is YFSETQ. V lost 3 bases to trimming and J lost 2 bases, with 12 bases between them. CDR3 in DNA: TGCGCCAGCAGCTACACGACATCCCCTGGGGCCAACGTCCTGACTTTC. As protein: CASSYTTSPGANVLTF.

J is TRBJ1-4 and V is TRBV6-5; tentatively, D is TRBD1 (6 bases). Germline assignment: CDR1 MNHEY and CDR2 SVGAGI. The ends were cut back, 6 bases at V and 5 bases at J, with 13 bases in the middle. The CDR3 consists of 14 residues. CDR3 residues: CASSAGTPNEKLFF. The CDR3 nucleotides read TGTGCCAGCAGCGCCGGGACACCGAATGAAAAACTGTTTTTT.

The rearrangement uses TRBV6-1 and TRBJ1-3, with D unclear. Trimming left V 1 base short and J 0 bases short, with 10 bases between. CDR1 and CDR2 (germline): MNHNS, SASEGT. The CDR3 runs 16 residues. This CDR3 reads CASSEGHLSSGNTIYF. The CDR3 coding sequence is TGTGCCAGCAGTGAAGGACACCTTTCCTCTGGAAACACCATATATTTT.

This clone was detected once. V usage is TRBV12-5 and J usage is TRBJ1-5; D unclear. Germline CDR1 LGHNT, CDR2 FRNRAP. The CDR3 is 16 amino acids. The V end lost 6 bases, the J end lost 0 bases, and 15 bases lay between the germline ends. As DNA, the CDR3 is TGTGCTAGTGGCCAGAGACTAGCGGGTAGCAATCAGCCCCAGCATTTT. This codes for CASGQRLAGSNQPQHF.

The rearrangement uses TRBV5-1 and TRBJ2-4; 7 bases are shared with TRBD2. There are 16 residues in the CDR3. The J segment lost 7 bases and the V segment lost 4 bases, leaving 14 bases of the junction unmatched. Per the germline V gene, CDR1 is SGHRS and CDR2 is YFSETQ. In DNA form, the CDR3 reads TGCGCCAGCAGCCTAACCCCCGCGGAGGGAGGGAACATTCAGTACTTC. Its translation: CASSLTPAEGGNIQYF. Drawing the rest from reference TRBV5-1 and TRBJ2-4, the complete variable domain is KAGVTQTPRYLIKTRGQQVTLSCSPISGHRSVSWYQQTPGQGLQFLFEYFSETQRNKGNFPGRFSGRQFSNSRSEMNVSTLELGDSALYLCASSLTPAEGGNIQYFGAGTRLSVL.

CDR3 coding DNA: TGTGCCAGCAGTTCCGGGACAGGGAAAACCGGGGAGCTGTTTTTT. This translates into CASSSGTGKTGELFF. The chain links TRBV7-2 to TRBJ2-2; 9 bases align to TRBD1. This CDR3 has 15 residues. The J segment lost 5 bases and the V segment lost 6 bases, leaving 7 bases of the junction unmatched. Germline loops: CDR1 SGHTA, CDR2 FQGNSA.

The J gene is TRBJ2-3, the V gene TRBV5-1; TRBD2 aligns across 10 bases. Trimming at V came to 0 bases and at J to 2 bases, leaving 3 bases not matched to a gene. This CDR3 comprises 16 residues. CDR1 and CDR2 (germline): SGHRS, YFSETQ. Written as DNA, the CDR3 is TGCGCCAGCAGCTTGGCTAGCGGGGGTACCACAGATACGCAGTATTTT. Its translation: CASSLASGGTTDTQYF.

The chain links TRBV2 to TRBJ1-2, with unresolved D. The V gene lost 5 bases and the J gene lost 13 bases, with 20 bases spanning the gap. The CDR3 has 13 amino acids. CDR1 SNHLY and CDR2 FYNNEI come from the germline V gene. CDR3: CASSSTWTWGSTF. The CDR3 DNA follows: TGTGCCAGCAGTTCCACTTGGACCTGGGGAAGCACCTTC.

Only one count was recorded for this clone. The chain combines TRBV10-1 with TRBJ2-5; D is undetermined. CDR3 size: 15 residues. Germline CDR1 is WNHNN and CDR2 is SYGVQD (reference sequence). V was trimmed by 0 bases and J by 5 bases, leaving 13 bases between them. In DNA, the CDR3 is TGCGCCAGCAGTGAGTCGATTGCCGGCCGGGAGACCCAGTACTTC. Amino acids: CASSESIAGRETQYF.

V is TRBV5-6 and J is TRBJ1-5; D is unresolved. CDR1 and CDR2 from the germline V gene are SGHDT and YYEEEE. CDR3 length equals 15 residues. Trimming pared 2 bases from V and 3 bases from J, leaving 12 bases between. The CDR3: CASSLLDGPNQPQHF. The CDR3 nucleotides are TGTGCCAGCAGCTTATTGGACGGCCCCAATCAGCCCCAGCATTTT.

The CDR3 DNA follows: TGCGCCAGCAGCCGAAAGACGGGGGAGGGGGAAGCTTTCTTT. Protein sequence: CASSRKTGEGEAFF. The J gene is TRBJ1-1, the V gene TRBV4-3, with D possibly being TRBD1 (5 bases). V was shortened by 4 bases and J by 8 bases, with 17 bases between the two germline ends. This CDR3 comprises 14 residues. The germline CDR1 and CDR2 sequences are LGHNA and YSLEER.

The chain has TRBV9 and TRBJ2-1; 11 bases map to TRBD2. Germline CDR1 and CDR2: SGDLS and YYNGEE. V lost 4 bases and J lost 5; bases outside the gene matches: 8. The CDR3 extends over 16 amino acids. CDR3 residues: CASSPGLAVTNNEQFF. CDR3 DNA: TGTGCCAGCAGCCCGGGACTAGCGGTTACTAACAATGAGCAGTTCTTC.

This clone was picked up one time. The chain has TRBV7-9 and TRBJ2-3; D remains ambiguous. Germline V gene data show CDR1 as SEHNR and CDR2 as FQNEAQ (reference sequence). The CDR3 is 14 amino acids. Trimming stripped 8 bases from V and 1 base from J, with 13 bases between. As DNA, the CDR3 is TGTGCCAGCCTATCAGACTCTCGCACAGATACGCAGTATTTT. It encodes CASLSDSRTDTQYF.

The chain combines TRBV2 with TRBJ1-6; TRBD1 matches 10 bases. The ends lost 6 bases at V and 10 bases at J; junction bases unmatched: 12. This CDR3 region has 16 residues. Germline V gene lookup returns CDR1 SNHLY and CDR2 FYNNEI. For the CDR3, the DNA is TGTGCCAGCAGAGAGGACAGGGGGGTAAATAGATCACCCCTCCACTTT. Translated, it gives CASREDRGVNRSPLHF.

This chain uses TRBV6-6 with TRBJ1-5; a weak D match, TRBD1 (5 bases). CDR1 and CDR2 (germline): MNHNY, SVGAGI (reference sequence). The V gene lost 1 base and the J gene lost 6 bases, with 16 bases spanning the gap. The CDR3 totals 16 residues. The CDR3 protein is CASSYWGPEGLQPQHF. CDR3 coding DNA: TGTGCCAGCAGTTACTGGGGCCCCGAAGGGCTTCAGCCCCAGCATTTT.

The genes are TRBV5-6 and TRBJ1-2, with no clear D. Trimming removed 1 base from V and 2 bases from J, with 9 bases in between. CDR3 length equals 14 residues. Germline loops: CDR1 SGHDT, CDR2 YYEEEE. CDR3 coding DNA: TGTGCCAGCAGCTTGCCGACATCCAACTATGGCTACACCTTC. Amino acids: CASSLPTSNYGYTF.

As for this clone: The sample contains more than one DNA sequence encoding this CDR3. The chain links TRBV18 to TRBJ2-3, with 7 bases matching TRBD1. CDR1 is KGHSH and CDR2 is LQKENI in the germline V gene. This CDR3 contains 14 residues. The J segment lost 4 bases and the V segment lost 3 bases, leaving 4 bases of the junction unmatched. The chain's CDR3 is CASSPGQGADTQYF. CDR3 in DNA: TGTGCCAGCTCACCCGGGCAGGGGGCAGATACGCAGTATTTT. The whole variable domain, remainder taken from reference TRBV18 and TRBJ2-3, is NAGVMQNPRHLVRRRGQEARLRCSPMKGHSHVYWYRQLPEEGLKFMVYLQKENIIDESGMPKERFSAEFPKEGPSILRIQQVVRGDSAAYFCASSPGQGADTQYFGPGTRLTVL.

The chain carries TRBV5-1 and TRBJ1-4, with D hard to call. Trimming shortened V by 1 base and J by 6 bases, and 10 bases separated the two germline ends. CDR1 is SGHRS, CDR2 YFSETQ, per germline. This CDR3 region has 14 residues. The CDR3 coding sequence is TGCGCCAGCAGCTTGAGGAGGGCGGATGAAAAACTGTTTTTT. Protein: CASSLRRADEKLFF.

This chain links TRBV6-1 with TRBJ1-5, with D possibly matching TRBD1 (5 bases). The V and J ends lost 8 bases and 0 bases respectively, with 8 bases between them. Germline V gene sequence: CDR1 MNHNS, CDR2 SASEGT. The CDR3 loop spans 13 amino acids. The DNA of the CDR3 is TGTGCCAGCGAAGGGGATAGCAATCAGCCCCAGCATTTT. It specifies CASEGDSNQPQHF.

V usage is TRBV10-3 and J usage is TRBJ2-1, with TRBD2 matching over 11 bases. The length of the CDR3 is 15 residues. The ends lost 4 bases at V and 9 bases at J; junction bases unmatched: 8. The germline CDR1 and CDR2 sequences are ENHRY and SYGVKD. The CDR3 nucleotides read TGTGCCATCAGTGTTTCCGGGACTAGCGGACGTGAGCAGTTCTTC. Its protein is CAISVSGTSGREQFF.

The chain joins TRBV7-2 to TRBJ2-3; D unresolved. With 7 bases removed from V and 6 bases from J, the gap between germline ends came to 20 bases. Germline V CDR1 and CDR2: SGHTA, FQGNSA. This CDR3 region has 15 residues. The chain's CDR3 is CASTLLRNSLDTQYF. DNA for the CDR3: TGTGCCAGCACCCTCCTCAGGAATTCCCTCGATACGCAGTATTTT.

This clone came up once. V gene TRBV6-5 combines with J gene TRBJ2-7; D unresolved. Germline V gene sequence: CDR1 MNHEY, CDR2 SVGAGI. The CDR3 loop spans 12 amino acids. V was pared by 7 bases and J by 3 bases, with 10 bases between. The CDR3 sequence is CASKSSLYEQYF. The CDR3, as DNA: TGTGCCAGCAAAAGTTCTCTCTACGAGCAGTACTTC.